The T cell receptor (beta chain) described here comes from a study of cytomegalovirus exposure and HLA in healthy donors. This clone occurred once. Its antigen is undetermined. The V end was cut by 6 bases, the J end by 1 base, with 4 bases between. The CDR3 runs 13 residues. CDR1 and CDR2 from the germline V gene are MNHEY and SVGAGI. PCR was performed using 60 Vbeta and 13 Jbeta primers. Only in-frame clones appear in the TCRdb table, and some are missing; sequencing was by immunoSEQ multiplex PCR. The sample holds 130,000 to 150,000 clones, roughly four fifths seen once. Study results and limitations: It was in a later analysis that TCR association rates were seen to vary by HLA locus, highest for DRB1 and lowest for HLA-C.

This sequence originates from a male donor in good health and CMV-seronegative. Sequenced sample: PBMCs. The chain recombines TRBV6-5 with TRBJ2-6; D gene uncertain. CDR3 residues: CASRLSGANVLTF. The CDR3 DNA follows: TGTGCCAGCAGGCTATCTGGGGCCAACGTCCTGACTTTC.